This TCR beta chain emerged from a study of identifying expanded T cells in peripheral blood. On this clone itself: Its antigen remains unknown.

Profiled with immunoSEQ multiplex PCR; TCRdb holds only in-frame clones, not every one. Counted here are around 91,000 clones, around 88% occurring once; the ten biggest clones make up 3% to 4%. Germline V gene data show CDR1 as KGHSH and CDR2 as LQKENI. The V segment lost 5 bases and the J segment 2 bases; nucleotides outside the gene matches: 4. The CDR3 is made up of 15 amino acids. Findings and limits, study-wide: Clone count variance between roughly two-week samples rose with total template count. Differentially abundant clones: around 1.1 between replicates, approximately 16 at about two weeks, around 20 at four.

V and J are TRBV18 and TRBJ1-5, with TRBD1 matching over 9 bases. The sample consisted of blood. The clonotype originates from a person aged 18-70 years in good health. The CDR3 coding sequence is TGTGCCAGCTCATCCCGGACAGGGGGCAATCAGCCCCAGCATTTT. Translated, it gives CASSSRTGGNQPQHF.